This T cell receptor (beta chain) is drawn from a study of T cells in Graves' hyperthyroidism and ophthalmopathy. Study details: Pretreatment peripheral blood was obtained at initial diagnosis. General study results and limits: Ophthalmopathy was separated from stable hyperthyroidism by a 13 V-J model.

The CDR3 regions of TCR beta were amplified from RNA transcripts. TCR CDR3 regions were first amplified by RT-PCR with HTBI primers. Each CDR3 protein is one row after TCRdb ran MiXCR on the multiplex PCR reads. The table has hundreds of thousands of distinct CDR3 sequences, about 14% seen once. This CDR3 region has 16 residues. In germline, CDR1 is DFQATT, CDR2 SNEGSKA (reference sequence). Trimming took 0 bases from V and 3 from J, leaving 16 bases between them. Diagnosis relied on clinical symptoms, serum thyroxine and TRAb, thyroid ultrasound and orbital computed tomography. Cells are PBMCs isolated from 10 ml of fresh blood. This clonotype has at least ten counts. Its antigen is unknown.

Sequencing input: blood. The origin of this receptor is a man between 18 and 29 years old with Graves' ophthalmopathy. The V gene is TRBV20-1, the J gene TRBJ2-3; D is possibly TRBD2 (6 bases). Here the CDR3 DNA reads TGCAGTGCTAGAGATTTGGACCTAGCGATAACAGATACGCAGTATTTT. Its translation: CSARDLDLAITDTQYF.